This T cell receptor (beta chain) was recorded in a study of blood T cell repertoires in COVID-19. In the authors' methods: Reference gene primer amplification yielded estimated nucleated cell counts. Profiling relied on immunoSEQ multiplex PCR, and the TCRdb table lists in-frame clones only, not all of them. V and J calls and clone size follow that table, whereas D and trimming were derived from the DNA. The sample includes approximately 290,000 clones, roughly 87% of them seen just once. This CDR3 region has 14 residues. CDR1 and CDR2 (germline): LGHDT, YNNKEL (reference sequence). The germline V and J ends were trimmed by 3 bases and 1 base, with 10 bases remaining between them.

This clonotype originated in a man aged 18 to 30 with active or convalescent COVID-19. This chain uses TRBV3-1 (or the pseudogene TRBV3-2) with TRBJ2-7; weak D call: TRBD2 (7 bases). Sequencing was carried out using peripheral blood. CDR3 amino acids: CASSQGGLSYEQYF. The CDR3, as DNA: TGTGCCAGCAGCCAGGGGGGGCTTTCCTACGAGCAGTACTTC.